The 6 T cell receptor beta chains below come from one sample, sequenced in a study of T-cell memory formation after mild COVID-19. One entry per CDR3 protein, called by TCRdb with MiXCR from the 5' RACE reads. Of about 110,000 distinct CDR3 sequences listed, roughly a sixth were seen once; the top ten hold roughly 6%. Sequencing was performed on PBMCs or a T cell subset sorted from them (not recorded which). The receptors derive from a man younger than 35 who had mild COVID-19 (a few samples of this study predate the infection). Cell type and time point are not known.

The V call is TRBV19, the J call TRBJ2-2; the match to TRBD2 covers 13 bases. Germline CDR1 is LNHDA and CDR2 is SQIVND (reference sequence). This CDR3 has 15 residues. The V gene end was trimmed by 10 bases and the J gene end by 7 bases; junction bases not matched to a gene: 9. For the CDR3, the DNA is TGTGCCATACTAGCGGGGGGGAAGAAAGTCGGGGAGCTGTTTTTT. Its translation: CAILAGGKKVGELFF.

The CDR3: CASSYSQGPGEQYV. CDR3 sequence (DNA): TGTGCCAGCAGTTACTCTCAGGGCCCGGGCGAGCAGTACGTC. The chain employs TRBV6-6 and TRBJ2-7, with a weak D call TRBD1 (5 bases). The germline V and J ends were trimmed by 0 bases and 6 bases, with 12 bases remaining between them. The germline gives CDR1 MNHNY, CDR2 SVGAGI (reference sequence). CDR3 size: 14 residues.

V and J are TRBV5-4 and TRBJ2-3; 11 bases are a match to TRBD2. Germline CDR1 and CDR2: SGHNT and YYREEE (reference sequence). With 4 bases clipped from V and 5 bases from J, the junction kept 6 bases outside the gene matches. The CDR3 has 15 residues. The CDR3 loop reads CASSLSGGAGDTQYF. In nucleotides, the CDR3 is TGTGCCAGCAGCCTTAGCGGGGGGGCTGGAGATACGCAGTATTTT.

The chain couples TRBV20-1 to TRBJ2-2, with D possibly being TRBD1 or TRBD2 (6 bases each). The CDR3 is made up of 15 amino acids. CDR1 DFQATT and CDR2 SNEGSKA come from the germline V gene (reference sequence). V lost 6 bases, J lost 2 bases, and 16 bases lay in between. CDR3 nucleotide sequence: TGCAGTGCCAGAAGAGGGGGGCCTAACACCGGGGAGCTGTTTTTT. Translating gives CSARRGGPNTGELFF.

Written as DNA, the CDR3 is TGTGCCAGCAGCTCCACAGGGCACGGGGAGACCCAGTACTTC. Translated, it gives CASSSTGHGETQYF. J is TRBJ2-5 and V is TRBV7-3, with D perhaps TRBD1 (6 bases). Per germline, CDR1 SGHTA and CDR2 FQGTGA. V was pared by 4 bases and J by 5 bases, with 14 bases between. CDR3 length: 14 residues.

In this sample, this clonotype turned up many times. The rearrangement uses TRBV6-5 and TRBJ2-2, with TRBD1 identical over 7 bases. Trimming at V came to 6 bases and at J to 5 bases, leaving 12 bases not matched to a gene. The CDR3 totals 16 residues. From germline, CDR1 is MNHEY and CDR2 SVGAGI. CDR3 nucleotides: TGTGCCAGCAGCTCGATGGGACAGCTAAGGACCGGGGAGCTGTTTTTT. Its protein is CASSSMGQLRTGELFF.